This TCR beta chain was sequenced for a study of T cell repertoires in cytomegalovirus infection. Across the study: Indications of both CMV infection and matching HLA type were provided by public TCR beta signatures. Study results and caveats: HLA-C-restricted CMV clonotypes gave the most frequent clonotype in two of eight donors.

Note on this clonotype: Its matching antigen is unknown.

One entry per CDR3 protein, called by TCRdb with MiXCR from the reads. The table includes a few hundred thousand distinct CDR3 sequences, approximately 22% detected once. The ends were cut back, 5 bases at V and 4 bases at J, with 9 bases in the middle. The CDR3 loop spans 14 amino acids. Germline CDR1 MNHNY, CDR2 SVGAGI (reference sequence). This chain uses TRBV6-6 with TRBJ2-6; D unresolved. Sequenced material: CD8+ T cells from PBMCs. This clonotype originated in a human donor in good health (CMV status not recorded). Some clones in this sample may be carry-over from other donors' samples. CDR3 loop: CASSSEDGANVLTF. In DNA form, the CDR3 reads TGTGCCAGCAGTAGCGAGGACGGGGCCAACGTCCTGACTTTC.